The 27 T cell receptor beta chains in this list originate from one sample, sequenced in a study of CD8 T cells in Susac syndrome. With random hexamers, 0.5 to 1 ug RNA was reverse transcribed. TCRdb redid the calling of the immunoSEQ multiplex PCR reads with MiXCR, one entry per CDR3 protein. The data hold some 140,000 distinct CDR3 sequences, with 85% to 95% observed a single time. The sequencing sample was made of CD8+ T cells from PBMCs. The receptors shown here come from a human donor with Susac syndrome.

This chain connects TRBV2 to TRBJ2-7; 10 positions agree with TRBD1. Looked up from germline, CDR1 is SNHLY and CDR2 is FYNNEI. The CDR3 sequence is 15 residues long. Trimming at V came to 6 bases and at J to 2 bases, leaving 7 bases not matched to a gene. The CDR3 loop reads CASSMGQGLPYEQYF. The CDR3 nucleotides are TGTGCCAGCAGCATGGGACAGGGGCTCCCCTACGAGCAGTACTTC.

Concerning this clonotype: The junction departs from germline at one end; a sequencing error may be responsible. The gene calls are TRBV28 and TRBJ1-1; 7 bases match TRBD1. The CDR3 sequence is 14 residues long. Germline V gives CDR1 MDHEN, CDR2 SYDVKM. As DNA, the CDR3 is TGTGCCAGCCGTTTAGGTACAGGGGACACTGAAGCTTTCTTT. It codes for CASRLGTGDTEAFF.

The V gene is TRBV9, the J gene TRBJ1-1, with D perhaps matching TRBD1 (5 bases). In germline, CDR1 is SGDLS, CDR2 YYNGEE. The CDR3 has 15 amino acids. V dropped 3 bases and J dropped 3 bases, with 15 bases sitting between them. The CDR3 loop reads CASSAYAGGDTEAFF. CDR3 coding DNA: TGTGCCAGCAGCGCCTACGCGGGGGGGGACACTGAAGCTTTCTTT. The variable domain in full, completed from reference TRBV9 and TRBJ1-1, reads DSGVTQTPKHLITATGQRVTLRCSPRSGDLSVYWYQQSLDQGLQFLIQYYNGEERAKGNILERFSAQQFPDLHSELNLSSLELGDSALYFCASSAYAGGDTEAFFGQGTRLTVV.

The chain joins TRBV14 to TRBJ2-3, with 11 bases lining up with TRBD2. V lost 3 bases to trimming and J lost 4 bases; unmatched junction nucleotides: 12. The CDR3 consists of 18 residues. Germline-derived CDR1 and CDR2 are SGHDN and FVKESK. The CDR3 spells CASSHPEPGLAVSDTQYF. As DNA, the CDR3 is TGTGCCAGCAGCCATCCCGAACCGGGACTAGCGGTTTCAGATACGCAGTATTTT. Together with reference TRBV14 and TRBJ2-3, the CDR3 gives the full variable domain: EAGVTQFPSHSVIEKGQTVTLRCDPISGHDNLYWYRRVMGKEIKFLLHFVKESKQDESGMPNNRFLAERTGGTYSTLKVQPAELEDSGVYFCASSHPEPGLAVSDTQYFGPGTRLTVL.

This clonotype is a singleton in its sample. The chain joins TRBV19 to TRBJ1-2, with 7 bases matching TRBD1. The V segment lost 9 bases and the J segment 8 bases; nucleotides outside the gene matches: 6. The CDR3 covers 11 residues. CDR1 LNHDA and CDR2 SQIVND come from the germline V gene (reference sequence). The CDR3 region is CASRTGVGYTF. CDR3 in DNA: TGTGCCAGCCGGACAGGTGTAGGCTACACCTTC. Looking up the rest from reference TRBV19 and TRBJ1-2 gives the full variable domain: DGGITQSPKYLFRKEGQNVTLSCEQNLNHDAMYWYRQDPGQGLRLIYYSQIVNDFQKGDIAEGYSVSREKKESFPLTVTSAQKNPTAFYLCASRTGVGYTFGSGTRLTVV.

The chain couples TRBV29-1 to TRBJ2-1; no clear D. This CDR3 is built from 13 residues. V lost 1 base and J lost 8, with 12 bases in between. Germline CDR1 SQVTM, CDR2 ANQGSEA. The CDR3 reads CSVEGDNGDEQFF. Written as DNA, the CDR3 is TGCAGCGTTGAAGGGGATAACGGCGATGAGCAGTTCTTC.

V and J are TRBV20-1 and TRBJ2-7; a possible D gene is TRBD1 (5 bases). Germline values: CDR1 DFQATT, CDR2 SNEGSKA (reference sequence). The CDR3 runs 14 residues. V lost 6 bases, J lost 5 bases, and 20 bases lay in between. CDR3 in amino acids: CSATLVRGTDEQYF. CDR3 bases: TGCAGTGCAACCCTTGTTAGGGGAACCGACGAGCAGTACTTC.

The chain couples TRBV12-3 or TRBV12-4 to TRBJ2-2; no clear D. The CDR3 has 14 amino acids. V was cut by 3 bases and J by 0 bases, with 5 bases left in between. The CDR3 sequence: CASSLETNTGELFF. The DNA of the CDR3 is TGTGCCAGCAGTTTGGAGACGAACACCGGGGAGCTGTTTTTT.

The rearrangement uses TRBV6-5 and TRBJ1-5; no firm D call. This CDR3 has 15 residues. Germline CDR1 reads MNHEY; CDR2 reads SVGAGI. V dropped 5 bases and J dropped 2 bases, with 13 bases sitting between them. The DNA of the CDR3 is TGTGCCAGCAGTCCGTCAGCCTCCCGCAATCAGCCCCAGCATTTT. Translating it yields CASSPSASRNQPQHF.

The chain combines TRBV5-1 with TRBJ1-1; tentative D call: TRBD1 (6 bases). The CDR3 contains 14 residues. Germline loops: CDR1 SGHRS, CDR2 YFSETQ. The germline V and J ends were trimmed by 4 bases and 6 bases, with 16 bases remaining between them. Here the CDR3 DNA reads TGCGCCAGCAGCACTGGGGGGGGGCAATCTGAAGCTTTCTTT. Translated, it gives CASSTGGGQSEAFF. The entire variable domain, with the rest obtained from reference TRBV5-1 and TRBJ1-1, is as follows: KAGVTQTPRYLIKTRGQQVTLSCSPISGHRSVSWYQQTPGQGLQFLFEYFSETQRNKGNFPGRFSGRQFSNSRSEMNVSTLELGDSALYLCASSTGGGQSEAFFGQGTRLTVV.

This CDR3 is CASSYPGQGVYEQYF. The DNA of the CDR3 is TGCGCCAGCAGCTATCCGGGACAGGGGGTTTACGAGCAGTACTTC. The rearrangement links TRBV4-1 to TRBJ2-7; TRBD1 matches 11 bases. Per germline, CDR1 MGHRA and CDR2 YSYEKL. V lost 5 bases to trimming and J lost 4 bases; unmatched junction nucleotides: 7. The CDR3 contains 15 residues.

The CDR3 nucleotides read TGCAGCGTTGAAGAGGAAAATCAGCCCCAGCATTTT. Translation: CSVEEENQPQHF. The chain uses TRBV29-1 and TRBJ1-5; D not certain. The CDR3 is 12 residues long. Germline-derived CDR1 and CDR2 are SQVTM and ANQGSEA. The V gene lost 0 bases and the J gene lost 4 bases, with 4 bases spanning the gap. Full variable domain (outside the CDR3, taken from reference TRBV29-1 and TRBJ1-5): SAVISQKPSRDICQRGTSLTIQCQVDSQVTMMFWYRQQPGQSLTLIATANQGSEATYESGFVIDKFPISRPNLTFSTLTVSNMSPEDSSIYLCSVEEENQPQHFGDGTRLSIL.

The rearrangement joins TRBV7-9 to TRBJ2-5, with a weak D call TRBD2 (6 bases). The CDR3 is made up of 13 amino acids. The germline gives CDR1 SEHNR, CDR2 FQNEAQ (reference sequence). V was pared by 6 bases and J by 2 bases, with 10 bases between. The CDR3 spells CASRDSGQETQYF. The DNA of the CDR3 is TGTGCCAGCAGGGATAGCGGTCAAGAGACCCAGTACTTC.

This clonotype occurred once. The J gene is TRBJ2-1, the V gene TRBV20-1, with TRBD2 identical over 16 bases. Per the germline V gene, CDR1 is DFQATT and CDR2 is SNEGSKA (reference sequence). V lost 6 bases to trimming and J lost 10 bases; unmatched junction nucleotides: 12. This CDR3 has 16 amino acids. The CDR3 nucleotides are TGCAGTGCCCTGGGACTAGCGGGAGGGCCTGGAGGGGAGCAGTTCTTC. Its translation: CSALGLAGGPGGEQFF.

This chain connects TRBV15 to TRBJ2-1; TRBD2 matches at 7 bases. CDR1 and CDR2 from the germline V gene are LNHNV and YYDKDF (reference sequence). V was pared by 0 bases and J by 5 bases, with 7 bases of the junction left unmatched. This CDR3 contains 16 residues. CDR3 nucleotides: TGTGCCACCAGCAGAGATCGGCTAGCGGCGAACAATGAGCAGTTCTTC. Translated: CATSRDRLAANNEQFF.

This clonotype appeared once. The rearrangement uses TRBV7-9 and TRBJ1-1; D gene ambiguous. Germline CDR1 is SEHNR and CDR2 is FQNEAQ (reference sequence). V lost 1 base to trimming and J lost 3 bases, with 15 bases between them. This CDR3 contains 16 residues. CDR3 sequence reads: CASSLVPGLVDTEAFF. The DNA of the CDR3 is TGTGCCAGCAGCTTAGTTCCGGGGTTAGTAGACACTGAAGCTTTCTTT.

The CDR3 sequence: CASSWSNEKLFF. CDR3 in DNA: TGTGCCAGCAGCTGGAGTAATGAAAAACTGTTTTTT. The chain recombines TRBV12-3 or TRBV12-4 with TRBJ1-4; D gene uncertain. The CDR3 length is 12 residues. V lost 6 bases, J lost 4 bases, and 6 bases lay in between.

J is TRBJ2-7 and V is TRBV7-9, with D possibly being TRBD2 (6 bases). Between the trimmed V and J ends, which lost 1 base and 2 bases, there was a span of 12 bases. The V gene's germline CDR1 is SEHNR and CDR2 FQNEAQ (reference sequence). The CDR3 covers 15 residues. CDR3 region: CASSLVDGSAYEQYF. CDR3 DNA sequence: TGTGCCAGCAGCTTAGTAGACGGGAGTGCCTACGAGCAGTACTTC.

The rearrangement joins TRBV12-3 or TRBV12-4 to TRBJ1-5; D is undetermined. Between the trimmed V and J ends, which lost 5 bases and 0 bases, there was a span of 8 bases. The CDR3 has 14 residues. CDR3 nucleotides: TGTGCCAGCAGTGCTTTCTATAGCAATCAGCCCCAGCATTTT. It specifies CASSAFYSNQPQHF.

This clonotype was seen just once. The CDR3, as DNA: TGTGCCAGCAGCGCCTTGGACCGAAGCTCCTACAATGAGCAGTTCTTC. Residues: CASSALDRSSYNEQFF. V is TRBV9 and J is TRBJ2-1; D not certain. The V gene's germline CDR1 is SGDLS and CDR2 YYNGEE. V lost 3 bases and J lost 0, with 13 bases in between. This CDR3 spans 16 amino acids.

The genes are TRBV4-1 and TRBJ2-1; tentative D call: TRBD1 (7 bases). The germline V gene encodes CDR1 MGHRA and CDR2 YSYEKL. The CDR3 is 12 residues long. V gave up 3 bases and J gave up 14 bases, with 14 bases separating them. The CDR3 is CASSQDRSGEFF. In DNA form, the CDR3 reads TGCGCCAGCAGCCAGGACAGGTCGGGGGAGTTCTTC.

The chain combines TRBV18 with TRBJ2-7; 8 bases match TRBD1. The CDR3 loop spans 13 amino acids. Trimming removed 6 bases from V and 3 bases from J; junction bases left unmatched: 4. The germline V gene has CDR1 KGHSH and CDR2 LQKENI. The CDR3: CASSPDRDYEQYF. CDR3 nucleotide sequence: TGTGCCAGCTCCCCGGACAGGGACTACGAGCAGTACTTC.

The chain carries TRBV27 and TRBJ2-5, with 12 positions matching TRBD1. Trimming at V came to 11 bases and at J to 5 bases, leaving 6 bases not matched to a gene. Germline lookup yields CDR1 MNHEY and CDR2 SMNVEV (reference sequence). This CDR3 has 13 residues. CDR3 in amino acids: CAAGQGALETQYF. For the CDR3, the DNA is TGTGCCGCGGGACAGGGGGCTCTGGAGACCCAGTACTTC.

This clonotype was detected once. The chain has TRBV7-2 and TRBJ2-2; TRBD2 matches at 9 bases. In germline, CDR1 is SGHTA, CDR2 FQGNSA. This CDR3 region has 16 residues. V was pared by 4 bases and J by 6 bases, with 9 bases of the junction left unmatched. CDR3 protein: CASSSIAGEVSGELFF. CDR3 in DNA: TGTGCCAGCAGCTCAATAGCGGGAGAGGTATCCGGGGAGCTGTTTTTT.

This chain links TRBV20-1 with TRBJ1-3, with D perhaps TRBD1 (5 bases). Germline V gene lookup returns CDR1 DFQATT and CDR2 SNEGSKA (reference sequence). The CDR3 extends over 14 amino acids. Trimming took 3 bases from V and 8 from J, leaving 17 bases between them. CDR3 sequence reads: CSARAAGERDTIYF. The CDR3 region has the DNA TGCAGTGCTAGGGCGGCGGGGGAACGGGACACCATATATTTT.

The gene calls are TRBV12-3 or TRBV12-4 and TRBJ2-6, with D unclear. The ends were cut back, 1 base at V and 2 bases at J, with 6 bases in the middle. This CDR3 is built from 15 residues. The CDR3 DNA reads TGTGCCAGCAGTTTAGGTGGGACTGGGGCCAACGTCCTGACTTTC. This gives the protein CASSLGGTGANVLTF.

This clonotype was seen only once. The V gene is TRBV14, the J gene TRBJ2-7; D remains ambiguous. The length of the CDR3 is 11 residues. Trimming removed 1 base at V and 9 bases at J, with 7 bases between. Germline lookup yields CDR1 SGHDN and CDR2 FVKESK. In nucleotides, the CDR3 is TGTGCCAGCAGCCAAGGTCGGTGGCAGTACTTC. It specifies CASSQGRWQYF.